This entry lists 22 T cell receptor beta chains sequenced from one sample in a study of cytomegalovirus exposure and HLA in healthy donors. PCR used 60 Vbeta primers and 13 Jbeta primers. Data came from immunoSEQ multiplex PCR; TCRdb stores just in-frame clones and leaves some out. The table records approximately 100,000 clones, about 80% of them present only once. The sequencing input was PBMCs. Receptors originate from a woman between 45 and 60 years old in good health and CMV-seropositive.

The chain joins TRBV7-9 to TRBJ2-5; no clear D gene. This CDR3 is built from 15 residues. The germline V and J ends were trimmed by 1 base and 0 bases, with 9 bases remaining between them. Germline V lookup: CDR1 SEHNR, CDR2 FQNEAQ (reference sequence). CDR3 bases: TGTGCCAGCAGCTTAGGGGCACTCTACCAAGAGACCCAGTACTTC. Its translation: CASSLGALYQETQYF.

The gene calls are TRBV11-3 and TRBJ2-2; D gene unclear. This CDR3 is built from 12 residues. V shed 4 bases and J shed 7 bases, with 7 bases lying between them. Germline loops: CDR1 SGHNT, CDR2 YENEEA. DNA of the CDR3: TGTGCCAGCAGCTACAGTGGCGGGGAGCTGTTTTTT. It yields the protein CASSYSGGELFF.

This chain joins TRBV11-2 and TRBJ2-5, with 8 bases aligning to TRBD2. J gave up 5 bases and V 5 bases, and 10 bases lay outside the gene matches. The germline V gene encodes CDR1 SGHAT and CDR2 FQNNGV. This CDR3 comprises 15 residues. The CDR3 region is CASSGRGGGLETQYF. The CDR3 DNA follows: TGTGCCAGCAGCGGGCGCGGCGGGGGGCTGGAGACCCAGTACTTC.

The V gene is TRBV6-5, the J gene TRBJ2-2; the D gene is possibly TRBD2 (5 bases). V lost 5 bases, J lost 4 bases, and 14 bases lay in between. The CDR3 length is 15 residues. Germline CDR1 is MNHEY and CDR2 is SVGAGI. CDR3 protein: CASSQTRKGTGELFF. CDR3 bases: TGTGCCAGCAGTCAAACTAGAAAGGGCACCGGGGAGCTGTTTTTT.

In this sample, this clone turned up a few times. The rearrangement links TRBV15 to TRBJ2-5; D is perhaps TRBD2 (6 bases). Germline V gene sequence: CDR1 LNHNV, CDR2 YYDKDF (reference sequence). The CDR3 length is 13 residues. Trimming cost V 3 bases and J 2 bases, with 7 bases left between them. CDR3 loop: CATSREGQETQYF. CDR3 in DNA: TGTGCCACCAGCAGGGAGGGACAAGAGACCCAGTACTTC.

The CDR3 coding sequence is TGTGCCAGTACAGGGGTACGTGAAAAACTGTTTTTT. The encoded protein is CASTGVREKLFF. The rearrangement uses TRBV19 and TRBJ1-4; D is perhaps TRBD1 (6 bases). The CDR3 is 12 residues long. Germline V gene lookup returns CDR1 LNHDA and CDR2 SQIVND (reference sequence). Trimming cost V 7 bases and J 7 bases, with 10 bases left between them.

The V gene is TRBV27, the J gene TRBJ2-1, with 8 bases aligning to TRBD2. The CDR3 sequence is 15 residues long. The germline gives CDR1 MNHEY, CDR2 SMNVEV (reference sequence). Losses at the gene ends were 2 bases for V and 3 bases for J; bases not matched to a gene: 3. The DNA for the CDR3 is TGTGCCAGCAGTTTAGCGGGAGGTAACTACAATGAGCAGTTCTTC. Translating gives CASSLAGGNYNEQFF.

The rearrangement joins TRBV7-9 to TRBJ2-2; 12 bases align to TRBD2. The CDR3 is made up of 17 amino acids. The J segment lost 3 bases and the V segment lost 0 bases, leaving 2 bases of the junction unmatched. In germline, CDR1 is SEHNR, CDR2 FQNEAQ (reference sequence). For the CDR3, the DNA is TGTGCCAGCAGCTTAGCGACTAGCGGGAGAGACACCGGGGAGCTGTTTTTT. Translating gives CASSLATSGRDTGELFF.

The chain links TRBV6-6 to TRBJ2-3, with 8 bases lining up with TRBD2. The germline gives CDR1 MNHNY, CDR2 SVGAGI (reference sequence). V gave up 6 bases and J gave up 4 bases; unmatched junction bases: 12. CDR3 length equals 16 residues. CDR3 region: CASSDRGGGRSDTQYF. CDR3 DNA sequence: TGTGCCAGCAGCGATCGGGGGGGCGGTCGGTCAGATACGCAGTATTTT.

This chain joins TRBV7-3 and TRBJ2-3, with D maybe TRBD1 (5 bases). Trimming took off 0 bases at V and 1 base at J, with 8 bases between the two ends. Germline V lookup: CDR1 SGHTA, CDR2 FQGTGA. The CDR3 has 15 residues. This CDR3 reads CASSLTLGRTDTQYF. Written as DNA, the CDR3 is TGTGCCAGCAGCTTAACGTTGGGGCGCACAGATACGCAGTATTTT.

V and J are TRBV6-1 and TRBJ1-1; D may be TRBD1 (5 bases). Germline CDR1 is MNHNS and CDR2 is SASEGT. V dropped 8 bases and J dropped 0 bases, with 10 bases sitting between them. The CDR3 is 13 amino acids. The CDR3 nucleotides are TGTGCCAGCGGGGCCCCGATGAACACTGAAGCTTTCTTT. Its protein product is CASGAPMNTEAFF.

V and J are TRBV11-3 and TRBJ2-2, with TRBD1 as a possible D gene (6 bases). Germline values: CDR1 SGHNT, CDR2 YENEEA. This CDR3 comprises 15 residues. Trimming removed 5 bases from V and 5 bases from J, with 15 bases in between. This chain's CDR3 is CASSVRVGTTGELFF. The CDR3 nucleotides are TGTGCCAGCAGCGTCAGGGTGGGGACAACCGGGGAGCTGTTTTTT.

The rearrangement links TRBV5-5 to TRBJ2-2; tentatively, D is TRBD2 (6 bases). Trimming left V 0 bases short and J 1 base short, with 10 bases between. Germline CDR1 reads SGHKS; CDR2 reads YYEKEE (reference sequence). This CDR3 spans 16 amino acids. CDR3 nucleotides: TGTGCCAGCAGCTTGGGTCGACTAGAGAACACCGGGGAGCTGTTTTTT. Translating gives CASSLGRLENTGELFF.

CDR3 sequence: CASSRAGESYNEQFF. CDR3 in DNA: TGTGCCAGTAGTAGGGCGGGAGAGTCCTACAATGAGCAGTTCTTC. The chain joins TRBV19 to TRBJ2-1, with 7 bases aligning to TRBD2. V was pared by 4 bases and J by 1 base, with 4 bases of the junction left unmatched. Germline values: CDR1 LNHDA, CDR2 SQIVND (reference sequence). The CDR3 has 15 amino acids.

The CDR3 here is CAISEQPNTEAFF. CDR3 DNA sequence: TGTGCCATCTCGGAACAGCCGAACACTGAAGCTTTCTTT. J is TRBJ1-1 and V is TRBV10-3; D not resolved. V was clipped by 8 bases and J by 1 base, with 11 bases between them. CDR3 length: 13 amino acids. Germline V gene lookup returns CDR1 ENHRY and CDR2 SYGVKD.

V gene TRBV5-6 combines with J gene TRBJ2-5; a possible D gene is TRBD1 (6 bases). CDR1 SGHDT and CDR2 YYEEEE come from the germline V gene. Trimming left V 4 bases short and J 5 bases short, with 15 bases between. There are 14 residues in the CDR3. The DNA for the CDR3 is TGTGCCAGCAGCCGTACAGGGTTCGGGGAGACCCAGTACTTC. Protein sequence: CASSRTGFGETQYF. Using reference TRBV5-6 and TRBJ2-5 for the parts outside the CDR3, the full variable domain is DAGVTQSPTHLIKTRGQQVTLRCSPKSGHDTVSWYQQALGQGPQFIFQYYEEEERQRGNFPDRFSGHQFPNYSSELNVNALLLGDSALYLCASSRTGFGETQYFGPGTRLLVL.

Comments on this clone: This specimen includes other DNA sequences encoding the same CDR3. The chain employs TRBV18 and TRBJ2-7, with a weak D call TRBD1 (6 bases). Trimming removed 0 bases at V and 1 base at J, with 10 bases between. The CDR3 is 15 amino acids. The germline V gene encodes CDR1 KGHSH and CDR2 LQKENI. CDR3 DNA: TGTGCCAGCTCACCACCGGGCAGGGGTTCCTACGAGCAGTACTTC. Its protein product is CASSPPGRGSYEQYF.

This chain uses TRBV6-5 with TRBJ1-5; TRBD1 agrees at 7 bases. There are 15 residues in the CDR3. CDR1 and CDR2 from the germline V gene are MNHEY and SVGAGI. Germline trimming cut 5 bases from V and 9 bases from J; bases unmatched to any gene: 13. The CDR3 DNA follows: TGTGCCAGCAGTCTAACGGCGACAGGGCGGTGGCCCCAGCATTTT. Translated: CASSLTATGRWPQHF.

The chain is built from TRBV18 and TRBJ2-7; 10 nucleotides agree with TRBD2. This CDR3 comprises 15 residues. V shed 5 bases and J 2 bases; nucleotides not matched to a gene: 6. Germline V gives CDR1 KGHSH, CDR2 LQKENI. In DNA, the CDR3 is TGTGCCAGCTCAACAGCGGGAGGGCTGCCCTACGAGCAGTACTTC. Translation: CASSTAGGLPYEQYF.

This clone has only one observation. A read error may account for a junction end that differs from germline. V gene TRBV19 combines with J gene TRBJ2-7; maybe TRBD1 (5 bases). CDR3 length: 14 amino acids. Germline loops: CDR1 LNHDA, CDR2 SQIVND (reference sequence). CDR3 nucleotide sequence: TGTGCCAGTAGTTTAGACACCCACAGGTACGAGCAGTACTTC. Translated, it gives CASSLDTHRYEQYF.

The chain uses TRBV6-5 and TRBJ1-1; 8 nucleotides match TRBD1. The ends lost 4 bases at V and 4 bases at J; junction bases unmatched: 2. The CDR3 extends over 13 amino acids. Per germline, CDR1 MNHEY and CDR2 SVGAGI. CDR3 sequence reads: CASSLTGGTEAFF. The CDR3 coding sequence is TGTGCCAGCAGTTTAACAGGGGGCACTGAAGCTTTCTTT.

The chain couples TRBV27 to TRBJ1-1; TRBD1 matches at 7 bases. With 5 bases clipped from V and 2 bases from J, the junction kept 8 bases outside the gene matches. The germline V gene encodes CDR1 MNHEY and CDR2 SMNVEV (reference sequence). The CDR3 is made up of 15 amino acids. In DNA, the CDR3 is TGTGCCAGCAGTACCTCGGGACAGCCTAACACTGAAGCTTTCTTT. It translates to CASSTSGQPNTEAFF.